This TCR beta chain was sequenced for a study of blood T cell repertoires in COVID-19. The germline V gene encodes CDR1 LNHNV and CDR2 YYDKDF (reference sequence). The length of the CDR3 is 16 residues. Method: immunoSEQ multiplex PCR; TCRdb's copy keeps in-frame clones and lacks some. The repertoire has tens of thousands of clones, 65% to 90% of them found once; the top ten carry 8.5% to 10%. With regard to this clone: The junction shows a germline mismatch at one end, possibly a read error.

It was during active infection that Seattle patients were enrolled and then longitudinally followed. The V call is TRBV15, the J call TRBJ1-2, with D perhaps TRBD1 (5 bases). Sequencing was carried out using peripheral blood. The receptor was derived from a man in his fifties with COVID-19, enrolled during active disease. CDR3 in DNA: TGTGCCACCAGCCGAGAAGAGGCCGGCAGGGCATATGGCTACACCTTC. It encodes CATSREEAGRAYGYTF.